Given below is one T cell receptor (beta chain) in context. Antigen: not known. The sample belongs to a study of shared clonotypes between healthy human individuals. Overall study context: For every donor, three CD4 naive, three CD4 memory, two CD8 naive and one CD8 memory plates were used. General study points: Clonotypes that were shared across a handful of donors made up around 5% of naive CD4 clonotypes.

The CDR3 runs 13 residues. The junction had 4 bases not matched to a gene; V was cut back by 2 bases and J by 6 bases. Germline CDR1 and CDR2: MNHEY and SMNVEV (reference sequence). TCRdb keeps only in-frame clones here, not all; method: immunoSEQ multiplex PCR. The sample includes roughly 1,800,000 clones, roughly 95% of them seen just once. CD45RO-negative, CCR7-positively selected cells formed the naive CD8 fraction, excluding terminally differentiated effector memory CD45RA+ cells. The sequenced sample was naive CD8+ T cells sorted from blood. The rearrangement uses TRBV27 and TRBJ2-7; 7 bases line up with TRBD1. The receptor was derived from a man aged 18-30 years in good health. The CDR3 nucleotides read TGTGCCAGCAGTTTAGAGGGGGCACTCGAGCAGTACTTC. The encoded protein is CASSLEGALEQYF.